The entry below describes one T cell receptor (beta chain). The antigen remains unidentified. The data derive from a study of cytomegalovirus exposure and HLA in healthy donors. Researchers ran the PCR with 60 Vbeta and 13 Jbeta primers. Some clones are missing from TCRdb's copy, which holds only in-frame ones; the method was immunoSEQ multiplex PCR. The data contain some 120,000 clones, roughly 80% of them seen just once; the ten biggest clones take up 5.5% to 8%. Study-wide results and caveats: Earlier analysis found most TCR beta V segments productive about 87% or about 30% of the time. Equally common other TCR beta chains were less clonally expanded than HLA-associated ones, a later analysis found. Among immune exposure information, only CMV serostatus was available.

The CDR3 contains 16 residues. In germline, CDR1 is MDHEN, CDR2 SYDVKM. The V gene end was trimmed by 6 bases and the J gene end by 6 bases; junction bases not matched to a gene: 11. The receptor was isolated from a woman aged 35 to 49 in good health and CMV-seronegative. Sequencing input: PBMCs. The chain links TRBV28 to TRBJ1-2, with TRBD1 identical over 12 bases. CDR3 sequence: CASRPQPGQGAHGYTF. Here the CDR3 DNA reads TGTGCCAGCAGACCACAACCGGGACAGGGGGCCCATGGCTACACCTTC.